The 10 T cell receptor beta chains reported below all come from one sample, sequenced in a study of lymphopenia after photon versus proton radiotherapy. Only in-frame clones appear in the TCRdb table, and some are missing; sequencing was by immunoSEQ multiplex PCR. The table records 150,000 to 200,000 clones, less than 90% of them present only once. The material sequenced was peripheral blood, taken from a patient treated with photon-based radiotherapy. These receptors were obtained from a man in his fifties or sixties with gastric cancer.

The V gene is TRBV9, the J gene TRBJ1-2; D remains ambiguous. The CDR3 has 14 residues. Trimming removed 2 bases at V and 2 bases at J, with 10 bases between. In germline, CDR1 is SGDLS, CDR2 YYNGEE. As DNA, the CDR3 is TGTGCCAGCAGCGTCGAAGGGCCGAACTATGGCTACACCTTC. Translation gives CASSVEGPNYGYTF.

The chain uses TRBV30 and TRBJ2-1, with 8 bases matching TRBD1. The CDR3 totals 14 residues. Losses at the gene ends were 8 bases for V and 1 base for J; bases not matched to a gene: 7. The germline V gene has CDR1 GTSNPN and CDR2 SVGIG (reference sequence). CDR3 amino acids: CAGQGQRSYNEQFF. The CDR3 DNA sequence: TGTGCCGGACAGGGACAGCGATCCTACAATGAGCAGTTCTTC.

This clone was seen only a few times. The gene calls are TRBV19 and TRBJ2-3, with D uncertain. The CDR3 extends over 10 amino acids. The germline V gene has CDR1 LNHDA and CDR2 SQIVND (reference sequence). V was shortened by 9 bases and J by 3 bases, with 4 bases between the two germline ends. CDR3 coding DNA: TGTGCCAGCCGAACAGATACGCAGTATTTT. This encodes CASRTDTQYF. Complete variable domain (other parts from reference TRBV19 and TRBJ2-3): DGGITQSPKYLFRKEGQNVTLSCEQNLNHDAMYWYRQDPGQGLRLIYYSQIVNDFQKGDIAEGYSVSREKKESFPLTVTSAQKNPTAFYLCASRTDTQYFGPGTRLTVL.

Comments on this clone: Other DNA sequences in the sample encode the same CDR3. Here the CDR3 reads CASSLDLGRGNEKLFF. The CDR3 DNA reads as TGCGCCAGCAGCTTGGATTTGGGGAGAGGGAATGAAAAACTGTTTTTT. The chain uses TRBV5-1 and TRBJ1-4, with no clear D. V was shortened by 0 bases and J by 5 bases, with 14 bases between the two germline ends. The CDR3 has 16 amino acids. Germline V lookup: CDR1 SGHRS, CDR2 YFSETQ.

This rearrangement joins TRBV2 to TRBJ2-5; no definite D call. Trimming stripped 3 bases from V and 2 bases from J, with 10 bases between. The CDR3 consists of 14 residues. CDR1 SNHLY and CDR2 FYNNEI come from the germline V gene. The CDR3 nucleotides are TGTGCCAGCAGTGATACTTGGGTGCAAGAGACCCAGTACTTC. This codes for CASSDTWVQETQYF.

The chain is built from TRBV5-8 and TRBJ1-5; D remains unclear. V lost 2 bases and J lost 7, with 4 bases in between. Germline V CDR1 and CDR2: SGHTS, YDEGEE. CDR3 length: 11 residues. CDR3 coding DNA: TGTGCCAGCAGCTTTCCGCAGCCCCAGCATTTT. Residues: CASSFPQPQHF.

The chain has TRBV30 and TRBJ2-2, with 8 nucleotides matching TRBD2. V was pared by 4 bases and J by 4 bases, with 2 bases of the junction left unmatched. Germline V gene sequence: CDR1 GTSNPN, CDR2 SVGIG (reference sequence). The CDR3 is 13 amino acids. The CDR3 coding sequence is TGTGCCTGGACCGGGACTAGCACCGGGGAGCTGTTTTTT. Translated, it gives CAWTGTSTGELFF.

The chain combines TRBV28 with TRBJ1-4, with 7 bases fitting TRBD1. The CDR3 consists of 14 residues. Trimming took 6 bases from V and 5 from J; bases not matched to a gene: 6. The germline V gene encodes CDR1 MDHEN and CDR2 SYDVKM. The CDR3 coding sequence is TGTGCCAGCAGCCAAATGACAGGGAATGAAAAACTGTTTTTT. Amino acids: CASSQMTGNEKLFF.

This chain connects TRBV2 to TRBJ2-1, with D hard to call. This CDR3 comprises 13 residues. V was shortened by 6 bases and J by 0 bases, with 6 bases between the two germline ends. CDR1 is SNHLY, CDR2 FYNNEI, per germline. CDR3 DNA: TGTGCCAGCAGAAAAAGCTCCTACAATGAGCAGTTCTTC. This translates into CASRKSSYNEQFF.

This clone was seen once. The chain recombines TRBV6-5 with TRBJ2-2, with 7 bases identical to TRBD2. This CDR3 has 15 residues. Per germline, CDR1 MNHEY and CDR2 SVGAGI. Trimming at V came to 4 bases and at J to 5 bases, leaving 7 bases not matched to a gene. The CDR3: CASSSSAGMTGELFF. The CDR3, as DNA: TGTGCCAGCAGTTCGTCAGCGGGAATGACCGGGGAGCTGTTTTTT.